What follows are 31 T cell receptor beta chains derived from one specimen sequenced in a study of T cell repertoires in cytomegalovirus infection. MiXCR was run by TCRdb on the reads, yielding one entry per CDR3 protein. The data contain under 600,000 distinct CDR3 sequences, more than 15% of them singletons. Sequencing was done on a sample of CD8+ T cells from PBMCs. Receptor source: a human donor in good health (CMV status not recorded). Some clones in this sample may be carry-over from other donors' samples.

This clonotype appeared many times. The CDR3 loop reads CASSLAGQLLSTSTDTQYF. CDR3 DNA: TGTGCCAGCAGCTTAGCGGGACAGCTACTCTCAACTAGCACAGATACGCAGTATTTT. This chain uses TRBV7-6 with TRBJ2-3, with 7 bases matching TRBD1. Germline values: CDR1 SGHVS, CDR2 FNYEAQ. Germline trimming cut 0 bases from V and 0 bases from J; bases unmatched to any gene: 12. CDR3 length equals 19 residues.

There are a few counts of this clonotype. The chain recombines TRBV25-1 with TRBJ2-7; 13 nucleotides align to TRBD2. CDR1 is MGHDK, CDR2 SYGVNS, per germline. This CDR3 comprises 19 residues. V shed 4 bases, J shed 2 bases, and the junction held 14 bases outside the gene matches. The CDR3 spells CASSASSASGTSGTYEQYF. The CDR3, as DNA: TGTGCCAGCAGTGCCTCCTCTGCCTCCGGGACTAGCGGGACCTACGAGCAGTACTTC.

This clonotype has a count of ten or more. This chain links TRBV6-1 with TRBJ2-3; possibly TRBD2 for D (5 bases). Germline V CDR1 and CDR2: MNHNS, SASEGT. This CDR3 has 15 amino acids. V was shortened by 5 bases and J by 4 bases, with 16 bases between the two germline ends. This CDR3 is CASSSLRTLADTQYF. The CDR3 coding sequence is TGTGCCAGCAGTTCTCTTCGGACTCTCGCAGATACGCAGTATTTT.

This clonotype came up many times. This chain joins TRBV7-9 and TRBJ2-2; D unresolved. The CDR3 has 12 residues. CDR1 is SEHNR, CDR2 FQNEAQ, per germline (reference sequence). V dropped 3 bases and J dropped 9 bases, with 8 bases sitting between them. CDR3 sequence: CASSFSARELFF. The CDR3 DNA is TGTGCCAGCAGCTTCAGTGCCCGGGAGCTGTTTTTT.

The CDR3 spells CASSYLLGEQYF. The DNA of the CDR3 is TGTGCCAGCAGTTACCTACTAGGCGAGCAGTACTTC. The rearrangement links TRBV6-8 to TRBJ2-7, with D perhaps TRBD2 (5 bases). The V gene's germline CDR1 is MNHGY and CDR2 SAAAGT. With 2 bases removed from V and 6 bases from J, the gap between germline ends came to 8 bases. This CDR3 has 12 residues.

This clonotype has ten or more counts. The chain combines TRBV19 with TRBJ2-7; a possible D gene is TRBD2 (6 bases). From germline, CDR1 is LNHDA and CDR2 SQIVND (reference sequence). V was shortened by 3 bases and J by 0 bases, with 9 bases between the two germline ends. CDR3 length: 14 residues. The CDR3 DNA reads TGTGCCAGTAGTATCGGGGGTAACTCCTACGAGCAGTACTTC. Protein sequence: CASSIGGNSYEQYF.

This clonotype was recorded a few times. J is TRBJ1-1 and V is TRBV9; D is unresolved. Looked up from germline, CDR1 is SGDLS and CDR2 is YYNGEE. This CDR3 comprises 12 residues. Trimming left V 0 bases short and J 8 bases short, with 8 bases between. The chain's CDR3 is CASSVEKGEAFF. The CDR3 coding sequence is TGTGCCAGCAGCGTAGAGAAAGGAGAAGCTTTCTTT.

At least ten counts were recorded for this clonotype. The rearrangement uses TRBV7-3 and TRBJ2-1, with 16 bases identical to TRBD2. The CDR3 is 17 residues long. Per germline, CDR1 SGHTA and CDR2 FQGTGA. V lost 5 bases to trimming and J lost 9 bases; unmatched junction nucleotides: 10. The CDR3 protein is CASSPPGLAGGHGEQFF. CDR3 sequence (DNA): TGTGCCAGCAGCCCTCCGGGACTAGCGGGGGGGCACGGTGAGCAGTTCTTC.

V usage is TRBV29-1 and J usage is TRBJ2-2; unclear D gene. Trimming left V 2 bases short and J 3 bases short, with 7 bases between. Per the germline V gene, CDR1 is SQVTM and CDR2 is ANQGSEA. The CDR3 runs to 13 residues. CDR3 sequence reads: CSVENRDTGELFF. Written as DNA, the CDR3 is TGCAGCGTTGAAAACCGAGACACCGGGGAGCTGTTTTTT.

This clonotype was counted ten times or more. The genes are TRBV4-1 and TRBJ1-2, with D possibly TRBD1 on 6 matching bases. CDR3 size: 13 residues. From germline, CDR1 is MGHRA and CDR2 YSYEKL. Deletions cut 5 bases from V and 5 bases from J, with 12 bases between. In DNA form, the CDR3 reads TGCGCCAGCAGCTCCGGGACAACGTATGGCTACACCTTC. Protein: CASSSGTTYGYTF.

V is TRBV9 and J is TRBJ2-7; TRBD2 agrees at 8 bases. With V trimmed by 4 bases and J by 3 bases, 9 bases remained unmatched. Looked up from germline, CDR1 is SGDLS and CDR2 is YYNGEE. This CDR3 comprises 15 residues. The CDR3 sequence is CASSPRGSGDYEQYF. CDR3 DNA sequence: TGTGCCAGCAGCCCCCGGGGTAGCGGGGACTACGAGCAGTACTTC.

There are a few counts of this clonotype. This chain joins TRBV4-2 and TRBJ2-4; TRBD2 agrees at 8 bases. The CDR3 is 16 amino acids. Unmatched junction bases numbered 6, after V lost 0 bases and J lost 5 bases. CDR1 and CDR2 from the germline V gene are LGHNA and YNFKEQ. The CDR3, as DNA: TGTGCCAGCAGCCAAGAGCTTAGCGGGGCGGAAAACATTCAGTACTTC. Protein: CASSQELSGAENIQYF.

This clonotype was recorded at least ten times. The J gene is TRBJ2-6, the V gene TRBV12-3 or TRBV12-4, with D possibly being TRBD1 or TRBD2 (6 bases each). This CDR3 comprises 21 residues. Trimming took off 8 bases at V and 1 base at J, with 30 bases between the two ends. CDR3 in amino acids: CASRRGDGVYIGSSGANVLTF. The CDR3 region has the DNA TGTGCCAGCCGGAGGGGGGACGGTGTCTATATTGGTTCATCTGGGGCCAACGTCCTGACTTTC.

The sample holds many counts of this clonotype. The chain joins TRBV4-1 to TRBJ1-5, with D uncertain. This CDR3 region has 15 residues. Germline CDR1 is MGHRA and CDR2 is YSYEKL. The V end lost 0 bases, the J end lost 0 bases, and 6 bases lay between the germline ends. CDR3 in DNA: TGCGCCAGCAGCCAAGAGCCGTTTAGCAATCAGCCCCAGCATTTT. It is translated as CASSQEPFSNQPQHF.

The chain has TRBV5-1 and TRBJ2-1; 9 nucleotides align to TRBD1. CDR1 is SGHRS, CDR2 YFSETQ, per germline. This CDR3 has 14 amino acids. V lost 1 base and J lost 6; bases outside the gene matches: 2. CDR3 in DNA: TGCGCCAGCAGCTTGACAGGGGGCATCAATGAGCAGTTCTTC. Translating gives CASSLTGGINEQFF.

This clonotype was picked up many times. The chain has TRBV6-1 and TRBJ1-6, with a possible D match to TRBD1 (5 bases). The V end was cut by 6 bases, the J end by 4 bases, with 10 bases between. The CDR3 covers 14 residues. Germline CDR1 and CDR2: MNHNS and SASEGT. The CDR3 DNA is TGTGCCAGCAGGGAGACAGTGTATAATTCACCCCTCCACTTT. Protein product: CASRETVYNSPLHF.

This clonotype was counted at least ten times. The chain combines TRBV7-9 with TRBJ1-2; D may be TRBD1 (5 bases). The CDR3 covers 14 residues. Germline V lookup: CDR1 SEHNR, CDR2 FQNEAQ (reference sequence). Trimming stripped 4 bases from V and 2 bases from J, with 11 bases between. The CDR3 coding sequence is TGTGCCAGCAGCTCTTACCGGGACAACTATGGCTACACCTTC. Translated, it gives CASSSYRDNYGYTF.

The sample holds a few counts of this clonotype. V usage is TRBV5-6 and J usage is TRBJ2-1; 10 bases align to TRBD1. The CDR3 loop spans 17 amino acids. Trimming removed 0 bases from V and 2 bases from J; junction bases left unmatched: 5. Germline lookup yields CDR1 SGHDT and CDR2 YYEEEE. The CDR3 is CASSLGRGTGAYNEQFF. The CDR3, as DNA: TGTGCCAGCAGCTTGGGTCGTGGGACAGGGGCCTACAATGAGCAGTTCTTC.

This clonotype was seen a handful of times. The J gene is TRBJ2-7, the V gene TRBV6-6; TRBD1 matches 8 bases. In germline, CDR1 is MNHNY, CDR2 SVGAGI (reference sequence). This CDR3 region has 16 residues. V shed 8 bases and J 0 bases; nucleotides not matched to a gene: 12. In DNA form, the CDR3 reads TGTGCCAGCCTAACACGTGGACAGGGTGGCTCCTACGAGCAGTACTTC. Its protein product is CASLTRGQGGSYEQYF.

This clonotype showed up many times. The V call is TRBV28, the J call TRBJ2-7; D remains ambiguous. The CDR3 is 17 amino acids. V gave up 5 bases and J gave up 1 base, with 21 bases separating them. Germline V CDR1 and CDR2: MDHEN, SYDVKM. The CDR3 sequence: CASSNDDAELYSYEQYF. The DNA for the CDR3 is TGTGCCAGCAGTAATGACGACGCAGAACTCTATTCCTACGAGCAGTACTTC.

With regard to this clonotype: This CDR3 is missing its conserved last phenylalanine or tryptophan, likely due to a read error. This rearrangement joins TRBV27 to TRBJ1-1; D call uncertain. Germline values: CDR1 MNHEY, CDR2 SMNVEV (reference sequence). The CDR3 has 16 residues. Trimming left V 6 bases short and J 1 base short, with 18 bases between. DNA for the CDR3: TGTGCCAGCAGCCCTTCGAAGGGAGAGTCGAACACTGAAGCTTTCCTT. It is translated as CASSPSKGESNTEAFL.

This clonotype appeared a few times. The CDR3 DNA sequence: TGTGCCAGCAGTACTAGCGGGACCGGGGAGCTGTTTTTT. Translated, it gives CASSTSGTGELFF. This rearrangement joins TRBV27 to TRBJ2-2, with 9 bases that match TRBD2. Germline assignment: CDR1 MNHEY and CDR2 SMNVEV (reference sequence). The CDR3 spans 13 residues. Losses at the gene ends were 5 bases for V and 5 bases for J; bases not matched to a gene: 0.

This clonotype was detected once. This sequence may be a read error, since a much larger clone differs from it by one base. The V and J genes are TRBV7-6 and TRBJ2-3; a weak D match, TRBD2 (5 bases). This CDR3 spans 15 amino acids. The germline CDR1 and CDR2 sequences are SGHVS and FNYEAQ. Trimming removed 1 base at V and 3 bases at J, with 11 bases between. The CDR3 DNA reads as TGTGCCAGCAGCTTAGTGGGAGTTCATACAGATACGCAGTATTTT. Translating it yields CASSLVGVHTDTQYF.

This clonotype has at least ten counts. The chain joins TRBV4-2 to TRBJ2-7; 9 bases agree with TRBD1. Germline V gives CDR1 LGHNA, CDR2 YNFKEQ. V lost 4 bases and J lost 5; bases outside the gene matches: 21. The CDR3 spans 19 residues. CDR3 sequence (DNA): TGTGCCAGCAGCCCTTTCCATTCTCTCCGGGACAGGGAGATAGACGAGCAGTACTTC. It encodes CASSPFHSLRDREIDEQYF.

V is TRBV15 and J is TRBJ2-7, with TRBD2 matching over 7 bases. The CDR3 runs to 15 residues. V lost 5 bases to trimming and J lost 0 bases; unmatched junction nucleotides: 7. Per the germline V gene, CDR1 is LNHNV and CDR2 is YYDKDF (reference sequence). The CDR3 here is CATSPLGEGSYEQYF. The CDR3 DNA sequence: TGTGCCACCAGCCCCCTAGGGGAGGGCTCCTACGAGCAGTACTTC.

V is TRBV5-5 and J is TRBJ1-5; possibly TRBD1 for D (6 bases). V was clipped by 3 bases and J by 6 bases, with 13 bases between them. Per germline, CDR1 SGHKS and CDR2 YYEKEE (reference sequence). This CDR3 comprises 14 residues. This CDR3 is CASSSHNRAQPQHF. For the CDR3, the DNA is TGTGCCAGCAGCTCGCATAACAGGGCTCAGCCCCAGCATTTT.

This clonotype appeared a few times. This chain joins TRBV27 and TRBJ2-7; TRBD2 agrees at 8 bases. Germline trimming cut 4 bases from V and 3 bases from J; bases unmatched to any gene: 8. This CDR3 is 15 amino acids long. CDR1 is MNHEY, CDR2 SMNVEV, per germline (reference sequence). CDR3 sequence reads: CASSWGGSGIYEQYF. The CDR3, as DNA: TGTGCCAGCAGTTGGGGCGGTAGCGGGATCTACGAGCAGTACTTC.

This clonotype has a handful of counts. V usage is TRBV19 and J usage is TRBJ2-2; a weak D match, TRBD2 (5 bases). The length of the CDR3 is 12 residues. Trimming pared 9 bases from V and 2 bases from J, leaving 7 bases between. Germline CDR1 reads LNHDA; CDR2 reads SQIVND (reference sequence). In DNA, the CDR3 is TGTGCCAGCTGGACTAACACCGGGGAGCTGTTTTTT. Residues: CASWTNTGELFF.

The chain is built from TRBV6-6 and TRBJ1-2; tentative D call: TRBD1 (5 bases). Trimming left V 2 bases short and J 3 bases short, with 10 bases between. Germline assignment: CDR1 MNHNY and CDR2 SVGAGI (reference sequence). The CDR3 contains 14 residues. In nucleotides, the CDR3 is TGTGCCAGCAGTTACCCCGGGACTTACTATGGCTACACCTTC. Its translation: CASSYPGTYYGYTF.

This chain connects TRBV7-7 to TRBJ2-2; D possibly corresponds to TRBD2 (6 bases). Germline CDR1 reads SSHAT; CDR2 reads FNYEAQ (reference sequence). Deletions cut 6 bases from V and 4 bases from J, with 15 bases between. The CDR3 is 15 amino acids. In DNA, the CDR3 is TGTGCCAGCAGGTCCTTAGTCGGGGGCACCGGGGAGCTGTTTTTT. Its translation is CASRSLVGGTGELFF.

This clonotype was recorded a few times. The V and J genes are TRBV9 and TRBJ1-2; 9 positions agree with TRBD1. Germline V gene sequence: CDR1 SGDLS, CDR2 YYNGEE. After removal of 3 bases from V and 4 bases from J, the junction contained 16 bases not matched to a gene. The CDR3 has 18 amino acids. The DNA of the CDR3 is TGTGCCAGCAGCGCTGTAGTAGTCCCGGGACAGGGTTTCTATGGCTACACCTTC. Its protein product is CASSAVVVPGQGFYGYTF.